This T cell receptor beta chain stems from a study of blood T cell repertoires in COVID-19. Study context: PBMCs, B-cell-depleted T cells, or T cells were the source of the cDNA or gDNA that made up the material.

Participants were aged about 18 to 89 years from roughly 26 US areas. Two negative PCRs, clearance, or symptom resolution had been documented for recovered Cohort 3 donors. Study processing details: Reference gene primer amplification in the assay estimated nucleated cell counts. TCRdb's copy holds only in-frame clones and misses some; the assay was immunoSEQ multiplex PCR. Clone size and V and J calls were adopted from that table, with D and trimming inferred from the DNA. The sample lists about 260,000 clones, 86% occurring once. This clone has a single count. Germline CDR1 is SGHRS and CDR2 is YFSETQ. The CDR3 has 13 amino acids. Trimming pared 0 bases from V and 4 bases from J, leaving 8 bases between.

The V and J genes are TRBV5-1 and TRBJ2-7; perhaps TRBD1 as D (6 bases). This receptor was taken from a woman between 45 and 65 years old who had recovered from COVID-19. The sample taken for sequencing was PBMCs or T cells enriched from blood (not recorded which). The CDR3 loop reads CASSLVGTYEQYF. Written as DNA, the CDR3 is TGCGCCAGCAGCTTGGTGGGGACATACGAGCAGTACTTC.